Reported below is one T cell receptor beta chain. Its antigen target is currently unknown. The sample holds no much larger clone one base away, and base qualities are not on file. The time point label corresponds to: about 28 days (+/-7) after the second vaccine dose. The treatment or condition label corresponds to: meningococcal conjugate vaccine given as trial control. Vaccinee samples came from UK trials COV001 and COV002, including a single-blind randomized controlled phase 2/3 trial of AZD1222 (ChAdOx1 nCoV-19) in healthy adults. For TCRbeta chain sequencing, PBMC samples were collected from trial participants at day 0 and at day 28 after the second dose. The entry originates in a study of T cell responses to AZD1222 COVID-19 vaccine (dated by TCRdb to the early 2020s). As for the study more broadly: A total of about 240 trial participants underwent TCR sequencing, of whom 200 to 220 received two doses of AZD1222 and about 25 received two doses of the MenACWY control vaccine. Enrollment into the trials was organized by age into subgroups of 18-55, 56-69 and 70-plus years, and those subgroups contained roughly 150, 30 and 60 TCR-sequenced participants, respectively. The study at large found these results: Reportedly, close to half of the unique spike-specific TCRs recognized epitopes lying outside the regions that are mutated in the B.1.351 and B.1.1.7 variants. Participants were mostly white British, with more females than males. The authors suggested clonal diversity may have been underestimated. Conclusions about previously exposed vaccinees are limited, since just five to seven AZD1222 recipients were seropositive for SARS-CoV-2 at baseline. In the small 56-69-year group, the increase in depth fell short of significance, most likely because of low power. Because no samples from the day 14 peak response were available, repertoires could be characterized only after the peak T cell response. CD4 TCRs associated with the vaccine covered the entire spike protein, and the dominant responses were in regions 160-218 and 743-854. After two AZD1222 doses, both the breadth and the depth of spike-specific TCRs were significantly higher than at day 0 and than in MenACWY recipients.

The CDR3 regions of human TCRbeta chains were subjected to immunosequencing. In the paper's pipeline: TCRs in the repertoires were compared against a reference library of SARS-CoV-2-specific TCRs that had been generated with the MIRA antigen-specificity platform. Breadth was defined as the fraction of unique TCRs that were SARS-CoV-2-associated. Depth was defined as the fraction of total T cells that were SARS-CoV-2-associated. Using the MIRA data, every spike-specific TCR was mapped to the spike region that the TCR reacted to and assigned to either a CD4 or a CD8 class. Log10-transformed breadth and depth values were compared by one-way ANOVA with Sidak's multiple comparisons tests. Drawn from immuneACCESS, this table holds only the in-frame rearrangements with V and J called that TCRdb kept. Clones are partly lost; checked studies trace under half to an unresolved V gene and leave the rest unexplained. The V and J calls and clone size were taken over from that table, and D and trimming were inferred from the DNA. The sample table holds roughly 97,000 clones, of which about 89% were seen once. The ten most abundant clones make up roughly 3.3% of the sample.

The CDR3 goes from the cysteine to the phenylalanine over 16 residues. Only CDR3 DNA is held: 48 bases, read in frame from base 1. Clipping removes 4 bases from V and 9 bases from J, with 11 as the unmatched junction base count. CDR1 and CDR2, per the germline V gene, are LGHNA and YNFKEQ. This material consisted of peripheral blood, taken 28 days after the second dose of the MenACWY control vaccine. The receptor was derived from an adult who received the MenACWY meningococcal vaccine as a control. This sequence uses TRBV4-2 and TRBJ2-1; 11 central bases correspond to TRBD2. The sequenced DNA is TGTGCCAGCAGCCCCCGGCTTAGCGGGGGGGCTGGTGAGCAGTTCTTC. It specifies CASSPRLSGGAGEQFF.